The subject of this entry is one T cell receptor beta chain. Its target is not known. CDR1 and CDR2 (germline): SEHNR, FQNEAQ (reference sequence). The V and J ends lost 6 bases and 5 bases, in that order; junction bases with no gene match: 13. The CDR3 has 16 residues. This record belongs to a study of T cell responses to AZD1222 COVID-19 vaccine. Regarding the study as a whole: Only a handful of AZD1222 recipients were seropositive at baseline. The study reported that nearly half of spike-specific TCRs target unmutated variant regions. There were repertoire samples only from the period after the peak T cell response. A mostly white British donor set with more females was recruited, and clonal diversity was possibly underestimated.

Profiling relied on immunoSEQ multiplex PCR, and the TCRdb table lists in-frame clones only, not all of them. The repertoire has about 130,000 clones, over 75% of them found once; the top ten carry approximately 1.5%. The sequencing here drew on peripheral blood, taken on day 0 of AZD1222 vaccination. The TCR originated in an adult in good health. This rearrangement joins TRBV7-9 to TRBJ1-1, with 9 bases identical to TRBD1. The CDR3 nucleotides are TGTGCCAGCAGAACTCCCACCGACAGGGGGATTACTGAAGCTTTCTTT. It translates to CASRTPTDRGITEAFF.